This entry features one T cell receptor beta chain sequence. An end of the junction does not agree with germline; a read error may underlie this. Total RNA amounting to 500 ng was the source from which TCR beta cDNA was made with a constant-region primer. Three nested multiplex PCR rounds, a slightly modified ARM-PCR method, built the TCR beta libraries. For roughly 11 cycles apiece, the opening two PCR rounds ran with TRBV1-TRBV30 forward primers and a C-beta reverse primer. TCRdb re-derived calls from the multiplex PCR reads in MiXCR, one entry per CDR3 protein. The sample contains about 74,000 distinct CDR3 sequences, over 60% of which appear only once. The CDR3 has 17 residues. This specimen belongs to a study of tumor-infiltrating lymphocytes in primary liver carcinoma. RNA and DNA were co-extracted from around 18-30 mg of unsorted bulk tissue. Those sampled were patients whose primary liver carcinoma was treated by surgical resection.

V usage is TRBV12-3 or TRBV12-4 and J usage is TRBJ1-5; TRBD1 is a possible D gene (5 bases). This sequence originates from a man in his forties with primary liver carcinoma and hepatitis B virus infection. Material: liver tumor tissue from sampling region 4. Subset given: tumor region T4, right-lateral pole. Written as DNA, the CDR3 is TGTGCCAGCAGTGAGGCATCAGGGCCGGCGGGCAATGAGCCCCAGCATTTT. The encoded protein is CASSEASGPAGNEPQHF.